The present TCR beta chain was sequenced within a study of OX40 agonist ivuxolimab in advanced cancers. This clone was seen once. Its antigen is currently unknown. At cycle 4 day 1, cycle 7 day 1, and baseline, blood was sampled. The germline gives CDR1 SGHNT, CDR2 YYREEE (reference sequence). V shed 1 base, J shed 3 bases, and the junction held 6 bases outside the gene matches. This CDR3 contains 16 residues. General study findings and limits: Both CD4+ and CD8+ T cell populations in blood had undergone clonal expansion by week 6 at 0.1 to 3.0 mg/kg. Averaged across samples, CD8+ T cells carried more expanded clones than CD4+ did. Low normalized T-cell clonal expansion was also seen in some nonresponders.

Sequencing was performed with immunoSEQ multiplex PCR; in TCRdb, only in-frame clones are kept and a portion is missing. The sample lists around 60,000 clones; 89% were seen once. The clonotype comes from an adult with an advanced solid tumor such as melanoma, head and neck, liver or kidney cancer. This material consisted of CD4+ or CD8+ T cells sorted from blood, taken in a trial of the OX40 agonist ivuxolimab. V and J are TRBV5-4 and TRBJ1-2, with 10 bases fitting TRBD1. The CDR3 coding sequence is TGTGCCAGCAGCTTGTGGGGACAGGGGATAGACTATGGCTACACCTTC. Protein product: CASSLWGQGIDYGYTF.